This T cell receptor (beta chain) was profiled in a study of blood T cell repertoires in COVID-19. Study background: PBMCs, B-cell-depleted T cells, or T cells provided the cDNA or gDNA that made up the material.

How the authors handled the data: Estimation of nucleated cell counts relied on the amplification of reference gene primers. The repertoire was sequenced with immunoSEQ multiplex PCR; TCRdb's copy has only in-frame clones and lacks some. V, J and clone size are those of that table, while D and trimming were read from the DNA. The data contain 65,000 to 70,000 clones, around nine tenths of them singletons. The germline gives CDR1 MRHNA, CDR2 SNTAGT. V shed 5 bases, J shed 9 bases, and the junction held 7 bases outside the gene matches. CDR3 length: 13 residues. This receptor was identified in a woman of 80 years or more with acute or convalescent COVID-19. The chain uses TRBV6-4 and TRBJ2-1, with 7 nucleotides matching TRBD2. The sequenced sample consisted of peripheral blood. This CDR3 reads CASSPSREGEQFF. The DNA for the CDR3 is TGTGCCAGCAGTCCCTCTAGGGAGGGTGAGCAGTTCTTC.